This TCR beta chain was identified during a study of CD8 T cells in Susac syndrome. With random hexamers, roughly 0.45 to 1 ug RNA was reverse transcribed. The immunoSEQ assay covered 54 Vbeta and 13 Jbeta segments for CDR3. Each CDR3 protein gets one entry after TCRdb re-called the immunoSEQ multiplex PCR reads with MiXCR. Of approximately 190,000 distinct CDR3 sequences listed, about 96% are singletons. In its sample, this clonotype was seen a few times. The CDR3 loop spans 13 amino acids. Trimming cost V 0 bases and J 2 bases, with 8 bases left between them. CDR1 GTSNPN and CDR2 SVGIG come from the germline V gene (reference sequence).

The specimen sequenced was CD4+ T cells from PBMCs. The V and J genes are TRBV30 and TRBJ2-7, with D possibly being TRBD1 or TRBD2 (5 bases each). This TCR derives from a human donor with multiple sclerosis. This CDR3 is CAWSVGGTYEQYF. CDR3 bases: TGTGCCTGGAGTGTTGGGGGAACCTACGAGCAGTACTTC.